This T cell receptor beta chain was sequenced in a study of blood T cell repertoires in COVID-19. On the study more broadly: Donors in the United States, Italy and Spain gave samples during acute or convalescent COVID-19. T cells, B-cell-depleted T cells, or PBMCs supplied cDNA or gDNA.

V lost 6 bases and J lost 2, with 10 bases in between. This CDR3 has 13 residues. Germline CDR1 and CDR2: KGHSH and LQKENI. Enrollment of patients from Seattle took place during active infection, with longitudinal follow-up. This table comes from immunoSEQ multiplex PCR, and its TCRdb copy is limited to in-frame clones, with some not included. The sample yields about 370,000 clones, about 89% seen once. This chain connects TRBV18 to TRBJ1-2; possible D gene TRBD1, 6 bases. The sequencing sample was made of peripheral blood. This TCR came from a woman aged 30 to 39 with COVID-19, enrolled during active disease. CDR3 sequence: CASSLTGNYGYTF. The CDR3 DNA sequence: TGTGCCAGCTCTCTTACAGGGAACTATGGCTACACCTTC.